The sequence of this T cell receptor beta chain was determined in a study of cytomegalovirus exposure and HLA in healthy donors. The CDR3 runs 16 residues. V lost 7 bases, J lost 0 bases, and 4 bases stayed unmatched. CDR1 and CDR2 from the germline V gene are LNHDA and SQIVND (reference sequence). The PCR was carried out with 60 Vbeta primers and 13 Jbeta primers. Sequencing was performed with immunoSEQ multiplex PCR; in TCRdb, only in-frame clones are kept and a portion is missing. The sample holds under 130,000 clones, 70% to 80% seen once. This chain links TRBV19 with TRBJ2-1; TRBD2 matches at 12 bases. The sequencing input was PBMCs. This TCR came from a female donor in good health and CMV-seropositive. This chain's CDR3 is CASMGLAGSSYNEQFF. The CDR3 DNA reads TGTGCCAGTATGGGACTAGCGGGTAGCTCCTACAATGAGCAGTTCTTC.